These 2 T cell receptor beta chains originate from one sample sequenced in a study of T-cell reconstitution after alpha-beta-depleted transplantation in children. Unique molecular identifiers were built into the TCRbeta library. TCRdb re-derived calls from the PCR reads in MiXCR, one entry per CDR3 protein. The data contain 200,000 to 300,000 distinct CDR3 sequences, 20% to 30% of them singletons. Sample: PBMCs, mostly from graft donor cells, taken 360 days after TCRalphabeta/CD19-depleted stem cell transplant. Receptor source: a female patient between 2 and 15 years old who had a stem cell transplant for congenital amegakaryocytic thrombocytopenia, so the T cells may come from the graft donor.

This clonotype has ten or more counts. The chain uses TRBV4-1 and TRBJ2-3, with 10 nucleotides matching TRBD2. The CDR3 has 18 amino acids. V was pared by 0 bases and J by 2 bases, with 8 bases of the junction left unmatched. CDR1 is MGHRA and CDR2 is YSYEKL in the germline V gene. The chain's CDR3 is CASSQEYRSGRVTDTQYF. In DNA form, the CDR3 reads TGCGCCAGCAGCCAAGAATATAGAAGCGGGAGGGTCACAGATACGCAGTATTTT.

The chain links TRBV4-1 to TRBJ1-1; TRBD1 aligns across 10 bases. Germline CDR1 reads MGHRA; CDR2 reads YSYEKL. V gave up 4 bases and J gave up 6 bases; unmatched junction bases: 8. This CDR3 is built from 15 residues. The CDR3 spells CASSLGTGARAEAFF. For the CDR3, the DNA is TGCGCCAGCAGCCTTGGGACAGGGGCCCGGGCTGAAGCTTTCTTT.